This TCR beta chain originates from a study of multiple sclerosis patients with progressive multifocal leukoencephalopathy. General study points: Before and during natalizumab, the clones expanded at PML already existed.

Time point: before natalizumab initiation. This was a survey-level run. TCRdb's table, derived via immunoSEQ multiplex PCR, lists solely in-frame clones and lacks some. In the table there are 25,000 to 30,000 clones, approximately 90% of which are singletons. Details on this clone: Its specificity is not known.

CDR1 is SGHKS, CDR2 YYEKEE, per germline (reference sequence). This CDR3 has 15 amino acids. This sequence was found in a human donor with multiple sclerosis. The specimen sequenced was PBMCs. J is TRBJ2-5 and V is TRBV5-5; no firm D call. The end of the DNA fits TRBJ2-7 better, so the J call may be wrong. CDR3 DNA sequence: TGTGCCAGCAGCTTGATGCACGGCAGCTCCTACGAGCAGTACTTC. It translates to CASSLMHGSSYEQYF.